This T cell receptor beta chain came from a study of blood T cell repertoires in COVID-19. In the study overall: Material from acute and convalescent COVID-19 was sourced from the United States, Italy and Spain.

Original methodology: Amplification from reference gene primers served as the basis for estimated nucleated cell counts. Libraries were prepared by immunoSEQ multiplex PCR; TCRdb keeps only in-frame clonotypes and omits some of them. Clone size and the V and J calls come from that table; the DNA yielded D and trimming. The sample records about 320,000 clones, around nine tenths being singletons. The age range of participants was about 18 to 90 years, with residence in about two dozen US areas. Recovered Cohort 3 donors showed two negative PCRs, clearance, or symptom resolution. The germline V gene encodes CDR1 KGHSH and CDR2 LQKENI. CDR3 length: 20 amino acids. The V segment lost 3 bases and the J segment 0 bases; nucleotides outside the gene matches: 17.

Sequencing used PBMCs or T cells enriched from blood (not recorded which). The chain joins TRBV18 to TRBJ2-3; 8 bases map to TRBD2. The clonotype was recovered from a man aged 55 to 69 who had recovered from COVID-19. The CDR3 DNA reads TGTGCCAGCTCACCCACCCCCCCGCCGGGACTAGAAACTAGCACAGATACGCAGTATTTT. This gives the protein CASSPTPPPGLETSTDTQYF.